The T cell receptor beta chain described here comes from a study of graft-versus-host responses after intestinal transplantation. Overall study: All recipients were given anti-thymocyte globulin induction, and tacrolimus and steroids were then administered for 2 to 4 years. Overall study results and limits: Allografts carried high graft-versus-host to host-versus-graft clonal ratios in patients having graft-donor T cell macrochimerism. The authors found GvH clones in recipient marrow, some appearing first in ileum or blood.

Remarks on this clone: What it binds is not known.

Data came from immunoSEQ multiplex PCR; TCRdb stores just in-frame clones and leaves some out. This table has fewer than 8,500 clones, 95% to 98% appearing once. Germline V gene sequence: CDR1 MNHEY, CDR2 SMNVEV (reference sequence). With 0 bases removed from V and 3 bases from J, the gap between germline ends came to 12 bases. The length of the CDR3 is 15 residues. This sequence was found in a human patient who received an intestinal transplant, so some T cells may come from the graft donor. This chain links TRBV27 with TRBJ2-7; D is uncertain. The source was PBMCs, collected 23 days after intestinal transplant. This CDR3 reads CASSLSQRMGYEQYF. The CDR3 DNA is TGTGCCAGCAGTTTATCGCAGCGAATGGGCTACGAGCAGTACTTC.